Listed below are T cell receptor beta chains from one sample, sequenced in a study of T cell responses to AZD1222 COVID-19 vaccine. Produced via immunoSEQ multiplex PCR; TCRdb's table is partial and in-frame only. The sample records about 110,000 clones, around 90% being singletons. Sequencing used peripheral blood, obtained on day 0 of AZD1222 vaccination. These receptors were obtained from an adult in good health. The CDR3 runs from the conserved cysteine through the conserved F or W. The order of the fields is V gene, D gene, J gene, clone size, CDR3 DNA, CDR3 protein. D genes are given only for firm matches. Clone size is not always given. Where it is, it says once, few, many or a class for expanded clones.

TRBV7-2	TRBD1	TRBJ1-2	.	TGTGCCAGCAGCTGGCAGGGGACAGGGGGCGATGGCTACACCTTC	CASSWQGTGGDGYTF
TRBV6-5	.	TRBJ1-5	once	TGTGCCAGCGGGGATAGCAATCAGCCCCAGCATTTT	CASGDSNQPQHF
TRBV19	.	TRBJ1-5	.	TGTGCCAGTAGTATATCAGCTAGCAATCAGCCCCAGCATTTT	CASSISASNQPQHF
TRBV3-1/TRBV3-2	TRBD1	TRBJ1-2	.	TGTGCCAGCAGCCTGGACAGGGGGCTTGGAGGCTACACCTTC	CASSLDRGLGGYTF
TRBV27	TRBD1	TRBJ1-1	.	TGTGCCAGCAGTAAGGACAGGGGGACTGAAGCTTTCTTT	CASSKDRGTEAFF
TRBV28	.	TRBJ2-2	.	TGTGCCAGCAGTTTAGCAGCCGCGAACACCGGGGAGCTGTTTTTT	CASSLAAANTGELFF
TRBV5-1	TRBD2	TRBJ2-5	.	TGCGCCAGCGGTGGCGGGGGCCAAGAGACCCAGTACTTC	CASGGGGQETQYF
TRBV2	.	TRBJ2-3	.	TGTGCCAGCAGTGTATATTCGGGGGATACGCAGTATTTT	CASSVYSGDTQYF
TRBV25-1	.	TRBJ1-2	.	TGTGCCAGCAGTGAAATAACAGCCAACTATGGCTACACCTTC	CASSEITANYGYTF
TRBV28	TRBD1	TRBJ1-2	.	TGTGCCAGCGCAGGGGGACCTAACTATGGCTACACCTTC	CASAGGPNYGYTF
TRBV7-9	.	TRBJ1-6	.	TGTGCCAGCAGCTTAGTACCCTCAGGTAGCAATTCACCCCTCCACTTT	CASSLVPSGSNSPLHF
TRBV7-8	.	TRBJ1-1	.	TGTGCCAGCAGCTCTCAGGACGGCCGTAACACTGAAGCTTTCTTT	CASSSQDGRNTEAFF
TRBV6-5	.	TRBJ1-4	.	TGTGCCAGCAGGGGGCGAGTGACTAATGAAAAACTGTTTTTT	CASRGRVTNEKLFF
TRBV4-1	TRBD1	TRBJ1-6	.	TGCGCCAGCAGCCAGGAACCCCCGGGACAGGGTAGTTCACCCCTCCACTTT	CASSQEPPGQGSSPLHF
TRBV2	.	TRBJ1-2	.	TGTGCCAGCAGTGAAATAGGCAGGGACGATGGCTACACCTTC	CASSEIGRDDGYTF
TRBV11-3	.	TRBJ2-2	.	TGTGCCAGCAGCTTAGAGGCCACCGGGGAGCTGTTTTTT	CASSLEATGELFF
TRBV9	TRBD2	TRBJ2-1	.	TGTGCCAGCAGCCCCATCTCACCCGGGACTAGCGAGTACAATGAGCAGTTCTTC	CASSPISPGTSEYNEQFF
TRBV7-6	.	TRBJ2-1	.	TGTGCCAGCAGCGTTCGGGAGGAGCAGTTCTTC	CASSVREEQFF
TRBV7-9	.	TRBJ1-2	.	TGTGCCAGCAGCTTCCTCGAACCTGGCTACACCTTC	CASSFLEPGYTF
TRBV3-1/TRBV3-2	.	TRBJ1-2	.	TGTGCCAGCAGCCAAGGGGCCAGGGGATCGAGTGGCTACACCTTC	CASSQGARGSSGYTF
TRBV28	TRBD1	TRBJ2-7	.	TGTGCCAGCAGGGGACAGGATGGGGCCTACGAGCAGTACTTC	CASRGQDGAYEQYF
TRBV23-1	.	TRBJ2-4	.	TGCGCCAGCAGTCATCAACCGGGGGACATTCAGTACTTC	CASSHQPGDIQYF
TRBV9	.	TRBJ2-5	.	TGTGCCAGCAGCGTAGGCCCCTTAACAGAGACCCAGTACTTC	CASSVGPLTETQYF
TRBV14	.	TRBJ1-1	.	TGTGCCAGCAGCCCGTTCGGGGGGTTCAACACTGAAGCTTTCTTT	CASSPFGGFNTEAFF
TRBV15	.	TRBJ2-1	.	TGTGCCACCAGCAGAGGGTTAGGACCGAACAGTGAGCAGTTCTTC	CATSRGLGPNSEQFF
TRBV2	.	TRBJ1-5	few	TGTGCCAGCGGGGGGAATAGCAATCAGCCCCAGCATTTT	CASGGNSNQPQHF
TRBV4-1	.	TRBJ1-2	.	TGCGCCAGCAGGGGCTATGGCTACACCTTC	CASRGYGYTF
TRBV3-1/TRBV3-2	.	TRBJ2-7	.	TGTGCCAGCAGCCAAGTAAGTCGACAGGTTTTCGAGCAGTACTTC	CASSQVSRQVFEQYF
TRBV19	TRBD2	TRBJ2-1	.	TGTGCCAGTAGTATCGCTAGCGGGGGGGCCTTGGGTGAGCAGTTCTTC	CASSIASGGALGEQFF
TRBV27	TRBD1	TRBJ2-7	.	TGTGCCAGCAGCCTACAGGGGGCAAACTCCTACGAGCAGTACTTC	CASSLQGANSYEQYF
TRBV11-2	.	TRBJ1-6	.	TGTGCCAGCAGTTCAGGCCCCTTTTCACCCCTCCACTTT	CASSSGPFSPLHF
TRBV29-1	.	TRBJ1-3	.	TGCAGCGTTGCTGGGGGCTCCTCTGGAAACACCATATATTTT	CSVAGGSSGNTIYF
TRBV19	.	TRBJ1-1	once	TGTGCCAGTAGTATTGGGGGCACGAACACTGAAGCTTTCTTT	CASSIGGTNTEAFF
TRBV2	.	TRBJ1-6	.	TGTGCCAGCAGTCCCACTTGGACGAGTAATTCACCCCTCCACTTT	CASSPTWTSNSPLHF
TRBV2	.	TRBJ1-2	.	TGTGCCAGCAGTGGCAGGGTCCGGAGTGGCTACACCTTC	CASSGRVRSGYTF
TRBV12-5	.	TRBJ2-2	few	TGTGCTAGTGGTTCGGACGGTTACACCGGGGAGCTGTTTTTT	CASGSDGYTGELFF
TRBV5-6	.	TRBJ2-2	.	TGTGCCAGCAGCGATGGGACCGGGGAGCTGTTTTTT	CASSDGTGELFF
TRBV23-1	TRBD1	TRBJ1-4	.	TGCGCCAGCAGGAGGGACAAGGACAGGGCCCCTTCAACTAATGAAAAACTGTTTTTT	CASRRDKDRAPSTNEKLFF
TRBV5-1	.	TRBJ2-5	.	TGCGCCAGCAGCTTGGTTGTGGGGTCGGGAGAGACCCAGTACTTC	CASSLVVGSGETQYF
TRBV3-1/TRBV3-2	.	TRBJ1-4	.	TGTGCCAGCAGCCAAGTTGGTCGGGGGAGTGAAAAACTGTTTTTT	CASSQVGRGSEKLFF
TRBV19	.	TRBJ1-6	few	TGTGCCAGTAAACGAGTACCCGCAGGGGATTCACCCCTCCACTTT	CASKRVPAGDSPLHF
TRBV6-7	.	TRBJ2-7	.	TGTGCCAGCAGTTACTCGATGGTGGCAGGCGAGGGGTCCGAGCAGTACTTC	CASSYSMVAGEGSEQYF
TRBV5-1	.	TRBJ2-3	.	TGCGCCAGCAGCTTGCGGCAGCCGTCTGGCACAGATACGCAGTATTTT	CASSLRQPSGTDTQYF
TRBV7-8	TRBD2	TRBJ2-5	.	TGTGCCAGCAGCCCAGTCGTTAGCGGGGTGACCCAGTACTTC	CASSPVVSGVTQYF
TRBV13	.	TRBJ1-1	.	TGTGCCAGCACCAAATCGGGGCGGATGAACACTGAAGCTTTCTTT	CASTKSGRMNTEAFF
TRBV24-1	.	TRBJ1-4	.	TGTGCCACCAGTGACCCCGGGACTTTTTCGGGAAAACTGTTTTTT	CATSDPGTFSGKLFF
TRBV7-9	.	TRBJ2-5	.	TGTGCCAGCAGCCCAAAGGGGTACGGGGAGACCCAGTACTTC	CASSPKGYGETQYF
TRBV2	.	TRBJ1-2	once	TGTGCCAGCAGTGAACTAGCTCACTATGGCTACACCTTC	CASSELAHYGYTF
TRBV18	TRBD2	TRBJ2-5	.	TGTGCCAGCTCACCGGAGAAGCGGGGGGTCGGGGAGACCCAGTACTTC	CASSPEKRGVGETQYF
TRBV2	TRBD1	TRBJ1-5	.	TGTGCCAGCAGAAAGGGACAGGGCAATCAGCCCCAGCATTTT	CASRKGQGNQPQHF
TRBV5-1	.	TRBJ2-2	.	TGCGCCAGCAGCTTAGGCGGGGTGATTTCCGGGGAGCTGTTTTTT	CASSLGGVISGELFF
TRBV28	TRBD1	TRBJ2-7	.	TGTGCCAGCAGTTTGGTCCGGACAGGGTCCTACGAGCAGTACTTC	CASSLVRTGSYEQYF
TRBV11-2	.	TRBJ1-4	.	TGTGCCAGCCGTTATACCGGGTTTAATGAAAAACTGTTTTTT	CASRYTGFNEKLFF
TRBV7-2	.	TRBJ2-2	once	TGTGCCAGCAGCTTACAGGGAATGAACACCGGGGAGCTGTTTTTT	CASSLQGMNTGELFF
TRBV7-8	.	TRBJ2-7	.	TGTGCCAGCAGCTCCGCGACAGGCTTAGGATACGAGCAGTACTTC	CASSSATGLGYEQYF
TRBV5-5	.	TRBJ1-3	once	TGTGCCAGCAGGCCAGAGGGAAACACCATATATTTT	CASRPEGNTIYF
TRBV7-9	.	TRBJ1-2	.	TGTGCCAGCAACAGAGATCCTATCGGCTACACCTTC	CASNRDPIGYTF